A single sample gave rise to the 8 T cell receptor beta chains below, sequenced in a study of molecular identifiers for immune sequencing clone quantification. TCRdb re-derived calls from the PCR reads in MiXCR, one entry per CDR3 protein. The sample consists of approximately 500,000 distinct CDR3 sequences, under 30% of them appearing once. Material: naive CD8+ T cells from blood, with Jurkat cell RNA spiked in. Subset given: FACS-sorted CD8+CD4-CCR7+CD45RA+ naive T cells. The receptors here all came from a human donor in good health. Some libraries in this study had Jurkat cell RNA spiked in.

The chain is built from TRBV2 and TRBJ1-1; 9 bases fit TRBD1. The CDR3 consists of 17 residues. With V trimmed by 4 bases and J by 4 bases, 13 bases remained unmatched. Looked up from germline, CDR1 is SNHLY and CDR2 is FYNNEI. This chain's CDR3 is CASSGMDVDRGSTEAFF. Written as DNA, the CDR3 is TGTGCCAGCAGTGGTATGGATGTGGACAGGGGATCCACTGAAGCTTTCTTT.

This clonotype occurred many times. A read error may produce the germline difference seen at one junction end. The V call is TRBV7-9, the J call TRBJ2-2, with TRBD2 matching 7 bases. This CDR3 region has 15 residues. The germline gives CDR1 SEHNR, CDR2 FQNEAQ (reference sequence). CDR3 in amino acids: CASSSRDGEHREEVF. CDR3 bases: TGTGCCAGCAGCTCGCGGGACGGTGAACACCGGGAGGAGGTTTTT. The variable domain in full, completed from reference TRBV7-9 and TRBJ2-2, reads DTGVSQNPRHKITKRGQNVTFRCDPISEHNRLYWYRQTLGQGPEFLTYFQNEAQLEKSRLLSDRFSAERPKGSFSTLEIQRTEQGDSAMYLCASSSRDGEHREEVFGEGSRLTVL.

This clonotype was seen ten or more times. The chain employs TRBV5-1 and TRBJ2-3; 9 positions agree with TRBD1. V was pared by 3 bases and J by 3 bases, with 2 bases of the junction left unmatched. The V gene's germline CDR1 is SGHRS and CDR2 YFSETQ. The CDR3 spans 14 residues. CDR3 sequence reads: CASSWTGVTDTQYF. As DNA, the CDR3 is TGCGCCAGCAGCTGGACAGGGGTTACAGATACGCAGTATTTT.

In the case of this clonotype: A read error may account for a junction end that differs from germline. This sequence joins TRBV4-1 and TRBJ1-4; weak D call: TRBD1 (5 bases). Per the germline V gene, CDR1 is MGHRA and CDR2 is YSYEKL. The CDR3 contains 16 residues. CDR3 loop: CARSQVPRDANEKQFF. CDR3 DNA sequence: TGCGCCCGCAGCCAAGTGCCCAGGGACGCTAATGAAAAACAGTTTTTT.

This clonotype was counted once. The chain joins TRBV7-3 to TRBJ2-5; 8 positions agree with TRBD2. The CDR3 has 16 residues. With 5 bases clipped from V and 2 bases from J, the junction kept 10 bases outside the gene matches. In germline, CDR1 is SGHTA, CDR2 FQGTGA. CDR3 sequence (DNA): TGTGCCAGCAGCATTAGCGGGACCGAACCTCAAGAGACCCAGTACTTC. The encoded protein is CASSISGTEPQETQYF.

This clonotype showed up just a few times. The chain carries TRBV2 and TRBJ2-6; no reliable D call. Between the trimmed V and J ends, which lost 6 bases and 0 bases, there was a span of 15 bases. Germline V gene sequence: CDR1 SNHLY, CDR2 FYNNEI. There are 17 residues in the CDR3. The CDR3 region has the DNA TGTGCCAGCAGACGATCAGAACAGAACTCTGGGGCCAACGTCCTGACTTTC. Its protein is CASRRSEQNSGANVLTF.

This clonotype appeared many times. The chain recombines TRBV4-1 with TRBJ2-1; D gene unclear. The CDR3 consists of 13 residues. Looked up from germline, CDR1 is MGHRA and CDR2 is YSYEKL. Trimming cost V 0 bases and J 13 bases, with 13 bases left between them. The chain's CDR3 is CASSQDAGSSQFF. CDR3 bases: TGCGCCAGCAGCCAAGATGCAGGTAGTAGTCAGTTCTTC.

This clonotype was seen a handful of times. This chain uses TRBV13 with TRBJ2-5; tentatively, D is TRBD1 (5 bases). Trimming took 1 base from V and 5 from J, leaving 17 bases between them. The germline V gene has CDR1 PRHDT and CDR2 FYEKMQ (reference sequence). The CDR3 sequence is 16 residues long. This CDR3 reads CASSLASDSPAETQYF. CDR3 DNA sequence: TGTGCCAGCAGCTTAGCTTCCGACAGTCCTGCGGAGACCCAGTACTTC.